The present T cell receptor (beta chain) was sequenced within a study of T cells in localized non-small cell lung cancer. Study outcomes and limitations: In adjacent lung, a median roughly 60 of the top 100 tumor clones were found. Clonality peaked in uninvolved adjacent lung rather than tumor.

Repertoires were generated with immunoSEQ multiplex PCR, while TCRdb's copy carries only in-frame clones and drops some. Of 20,000 to 25,000 clones listed, 87% were seen once; the top ten hold approximately 32%. Turning to this clone: Its antigen is still unknown.

This CDR3 contains 12 residues. Trimming pared 8 bases from V and 4 bases from J, leaving 11 bases between. Germline values: CDR1 MDHEN, CDR2 SYDVKM. The sample consisted of peripheral blood, taken before any cancer treatment. This sequence joins TRBV28 and TRBJ1-2; tentatively, D is TRBD1 (5 bases). The TCR was taken from a male donor at least 60 years old with stage I squamous cell lung carcinoma. The CDR3, as DNA: TGTGCCAGCGCAATAACAGGCTATGGCTACACCTTC. This gives the protein CASAITGYGYTF.